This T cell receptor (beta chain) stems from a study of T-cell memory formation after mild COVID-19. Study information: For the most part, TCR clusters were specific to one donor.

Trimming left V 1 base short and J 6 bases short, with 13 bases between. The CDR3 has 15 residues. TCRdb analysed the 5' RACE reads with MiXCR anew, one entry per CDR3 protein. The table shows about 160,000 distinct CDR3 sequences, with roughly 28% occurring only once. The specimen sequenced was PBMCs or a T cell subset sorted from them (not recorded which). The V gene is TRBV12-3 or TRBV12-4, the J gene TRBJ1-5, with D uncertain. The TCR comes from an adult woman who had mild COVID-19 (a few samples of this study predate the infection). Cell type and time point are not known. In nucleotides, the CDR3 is TGTGCCAGCAGTTTAGTAAACTTGGGGAGTCAGCCCCAGCATTTT. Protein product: CASSLVNLGSQPQHF.